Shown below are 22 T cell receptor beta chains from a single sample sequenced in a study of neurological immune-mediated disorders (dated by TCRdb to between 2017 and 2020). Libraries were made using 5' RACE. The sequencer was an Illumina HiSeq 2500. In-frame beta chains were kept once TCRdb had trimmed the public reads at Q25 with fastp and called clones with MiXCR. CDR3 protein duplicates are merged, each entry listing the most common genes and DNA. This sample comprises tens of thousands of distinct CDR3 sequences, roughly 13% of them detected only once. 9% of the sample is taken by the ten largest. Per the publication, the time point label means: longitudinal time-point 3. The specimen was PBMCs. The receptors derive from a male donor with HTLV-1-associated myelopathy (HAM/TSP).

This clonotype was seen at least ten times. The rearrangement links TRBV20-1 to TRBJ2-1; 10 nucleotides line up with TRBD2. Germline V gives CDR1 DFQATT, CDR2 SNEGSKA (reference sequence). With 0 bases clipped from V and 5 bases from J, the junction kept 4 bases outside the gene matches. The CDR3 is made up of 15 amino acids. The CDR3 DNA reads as TGCAGTGCTAGAGATCTAGCGGGGGAAAACAATGAGCAGTTCTTC. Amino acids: CSARDLAGENNEQFF.

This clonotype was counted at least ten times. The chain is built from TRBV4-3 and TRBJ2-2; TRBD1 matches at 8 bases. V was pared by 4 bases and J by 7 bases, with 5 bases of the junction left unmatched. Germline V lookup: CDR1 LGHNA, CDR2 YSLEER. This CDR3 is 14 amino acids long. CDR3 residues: CASSRTGGIGELFF. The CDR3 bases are TGCGCCAGCAGCCGAACAGGGGGGATCGGGGAGCTGTTTTTT.

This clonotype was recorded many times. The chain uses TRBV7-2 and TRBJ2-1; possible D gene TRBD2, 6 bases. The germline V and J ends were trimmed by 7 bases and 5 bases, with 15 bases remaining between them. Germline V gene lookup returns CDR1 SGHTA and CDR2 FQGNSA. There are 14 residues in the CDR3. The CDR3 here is CASMRDWKNNEQFF. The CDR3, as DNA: TGTGCCAGCATGCGGGACTGGAAGAACAATGAGCAGTTCTTC.

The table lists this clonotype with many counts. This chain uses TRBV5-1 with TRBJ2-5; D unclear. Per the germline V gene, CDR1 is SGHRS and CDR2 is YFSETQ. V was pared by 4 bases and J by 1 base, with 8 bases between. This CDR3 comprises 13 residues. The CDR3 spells CASSPRIQETQYF. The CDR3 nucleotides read TGCGCCAGCAGCCCAAGGATCCAAGAGACCCAGTACTTC.

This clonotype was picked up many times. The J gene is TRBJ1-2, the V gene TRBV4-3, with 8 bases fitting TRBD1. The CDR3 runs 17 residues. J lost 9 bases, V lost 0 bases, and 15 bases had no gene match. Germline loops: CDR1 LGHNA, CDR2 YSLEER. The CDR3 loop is CASSQEIGDRTFGSYTF. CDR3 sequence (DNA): TGCGCCAGCAGCCAAGAAATCGGGGACAGGACATTCGGTAGCTACACCTTC.

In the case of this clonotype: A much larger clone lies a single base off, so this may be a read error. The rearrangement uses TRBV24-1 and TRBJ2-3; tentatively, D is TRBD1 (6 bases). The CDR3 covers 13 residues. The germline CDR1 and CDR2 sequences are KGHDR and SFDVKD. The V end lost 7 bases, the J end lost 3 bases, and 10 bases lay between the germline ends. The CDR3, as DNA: TGTGCCACCAGCAGGGGCGGTACAGATACGCAGTATTTT. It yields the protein CATSRGGTDTQYF.

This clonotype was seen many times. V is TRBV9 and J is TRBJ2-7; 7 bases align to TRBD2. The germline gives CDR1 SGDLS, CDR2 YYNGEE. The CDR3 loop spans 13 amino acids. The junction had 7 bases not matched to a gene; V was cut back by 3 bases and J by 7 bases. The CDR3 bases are TGTGCCAGCAGCGGGGGGGGACTCTTGGAGCAGTACTTC. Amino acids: CASSGGGLLEQYF.

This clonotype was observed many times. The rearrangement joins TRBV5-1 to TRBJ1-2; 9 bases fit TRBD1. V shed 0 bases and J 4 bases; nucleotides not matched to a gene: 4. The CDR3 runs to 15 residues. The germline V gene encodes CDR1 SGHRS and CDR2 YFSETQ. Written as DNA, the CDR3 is TGCGCCAGCAGCTTGGGGGGACAGGGATCCTATGGCTACACCTTC. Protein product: CASSLGGQGSYGYTF.

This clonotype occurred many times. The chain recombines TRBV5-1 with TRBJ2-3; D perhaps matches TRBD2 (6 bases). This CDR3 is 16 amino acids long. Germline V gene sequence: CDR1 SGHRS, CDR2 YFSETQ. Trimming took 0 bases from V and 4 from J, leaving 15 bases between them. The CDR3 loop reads CASSLARGHLPDTQYF. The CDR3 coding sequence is TGCGCCAGCAGCTTGGCGCGGGGCCACCTCCCAGATACGCAGTATTTT.

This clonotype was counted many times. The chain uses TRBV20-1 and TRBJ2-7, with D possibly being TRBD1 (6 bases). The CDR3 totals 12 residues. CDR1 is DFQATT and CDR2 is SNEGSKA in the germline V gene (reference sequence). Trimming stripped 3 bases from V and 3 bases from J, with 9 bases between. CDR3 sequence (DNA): TGCAGTGCTAGGCCACAGGGCTACGAGCAGTACTTC. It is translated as CSARPQGYEQYF.

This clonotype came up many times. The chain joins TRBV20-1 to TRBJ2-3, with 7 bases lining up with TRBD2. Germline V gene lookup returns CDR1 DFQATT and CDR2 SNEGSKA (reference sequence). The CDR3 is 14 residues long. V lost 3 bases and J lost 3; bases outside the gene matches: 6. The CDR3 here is CSASGGGNTDTQYF. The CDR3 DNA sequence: TGCAGTGCTAGTGGCGGGGGAAATACAGATACGCAGTATTTT.

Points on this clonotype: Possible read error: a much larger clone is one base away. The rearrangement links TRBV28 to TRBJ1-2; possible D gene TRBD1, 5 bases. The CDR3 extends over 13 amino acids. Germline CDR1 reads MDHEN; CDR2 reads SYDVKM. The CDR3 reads CASSSTARDQENF. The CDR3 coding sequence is TGTGCCAGCAGTTCTACGGCCCGGGACCAGGAAAACTTC.

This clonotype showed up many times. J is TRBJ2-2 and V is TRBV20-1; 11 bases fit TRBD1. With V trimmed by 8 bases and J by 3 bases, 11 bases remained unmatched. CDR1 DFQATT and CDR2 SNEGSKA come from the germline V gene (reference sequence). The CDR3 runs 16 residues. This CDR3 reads CSSSGTGGFDTGELFF. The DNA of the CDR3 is TGCAGTTCCTCCGGGACAGGGGGTTTCGACACCGGGGAGCTGTTTTTT.

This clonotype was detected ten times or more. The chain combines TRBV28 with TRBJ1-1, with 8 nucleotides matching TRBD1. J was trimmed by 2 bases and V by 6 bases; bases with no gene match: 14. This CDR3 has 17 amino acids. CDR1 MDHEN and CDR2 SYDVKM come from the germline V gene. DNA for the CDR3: TGTGCCAGCAGCAACCGCCCTGTACAGGGGGTTAACACTGAAGCTTTCTTT. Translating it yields CASSNRPVQGVNTEAFF.

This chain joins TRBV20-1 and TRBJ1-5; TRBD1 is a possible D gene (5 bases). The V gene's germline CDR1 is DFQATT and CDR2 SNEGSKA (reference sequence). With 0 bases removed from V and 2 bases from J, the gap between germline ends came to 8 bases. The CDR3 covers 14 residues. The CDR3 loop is CSARERGGNQPQHF. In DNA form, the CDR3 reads TGCAGTGCTAGAGAAAGGGGAGGCAATCAGCCCCAGCATTTT.

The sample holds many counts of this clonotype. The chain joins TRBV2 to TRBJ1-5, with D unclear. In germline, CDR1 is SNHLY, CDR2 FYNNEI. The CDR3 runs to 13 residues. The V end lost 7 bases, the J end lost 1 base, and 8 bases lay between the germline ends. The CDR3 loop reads CASKSESNQPQHF. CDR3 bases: TGTGCCAGCAAATCCGAGAGCAATCAGCCCCAGCATTTT.

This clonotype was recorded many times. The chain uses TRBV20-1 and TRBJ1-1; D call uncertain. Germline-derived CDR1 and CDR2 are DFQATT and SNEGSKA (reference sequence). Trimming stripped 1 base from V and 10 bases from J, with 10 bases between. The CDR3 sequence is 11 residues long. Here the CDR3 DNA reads TGCAGTGCTAGAGGGCAGGCTGGAGCTTTCTTT. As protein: CSARGQAGAFF.

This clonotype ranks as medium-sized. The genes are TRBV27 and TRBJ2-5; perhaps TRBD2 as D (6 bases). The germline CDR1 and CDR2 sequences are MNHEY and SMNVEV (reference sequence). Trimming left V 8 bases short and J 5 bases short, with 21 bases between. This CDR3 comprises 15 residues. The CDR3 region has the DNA TGTGCCAGCTCTCTGGGACTCACGCCCAAGGAGACCCAGTACTTC. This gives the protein CASSLGLTPKETQYF.

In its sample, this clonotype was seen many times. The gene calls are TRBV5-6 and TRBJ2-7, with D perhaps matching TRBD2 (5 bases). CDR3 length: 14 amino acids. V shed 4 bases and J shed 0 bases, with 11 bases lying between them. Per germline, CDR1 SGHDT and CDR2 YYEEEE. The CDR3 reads CASSAGINSYEQYF. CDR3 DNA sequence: TGTGCCAGCAGCGCCGGGATTAACTCCTACGAGCAGTACTTC. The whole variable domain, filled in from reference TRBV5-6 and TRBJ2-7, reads DAGVTQSPTHLIKTRGQQVTLRCSPKSGHDTVSWYQQALGQGPQFIFQYYEEEERQRGNFPDRFSGHQFPNYSSELNVNALLLGDSALYLCASSAGINSYEQYFGPGTRLTVT.

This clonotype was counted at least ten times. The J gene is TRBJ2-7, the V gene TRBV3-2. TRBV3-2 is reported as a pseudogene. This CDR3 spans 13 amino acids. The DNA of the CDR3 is TGTGCCAGCTTATGGCCAGCGTTCTACGAGCAGTACTTC. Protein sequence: CASLWPAFYEQYF.

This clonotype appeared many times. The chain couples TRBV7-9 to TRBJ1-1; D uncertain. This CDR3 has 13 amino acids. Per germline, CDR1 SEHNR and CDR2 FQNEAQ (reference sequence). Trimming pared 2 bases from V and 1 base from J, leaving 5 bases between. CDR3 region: CASSLSRNTEAFF. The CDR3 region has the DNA TGTGCCAGCAGCTTATCTCGGAACACTGAAGCTTTCTTT.

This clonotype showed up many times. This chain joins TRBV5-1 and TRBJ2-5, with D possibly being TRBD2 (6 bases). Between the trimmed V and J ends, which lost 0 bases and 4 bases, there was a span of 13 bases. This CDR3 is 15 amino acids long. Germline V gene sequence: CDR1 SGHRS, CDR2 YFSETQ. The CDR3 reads CASSLGHSGTETQYF. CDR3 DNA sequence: TGCGCCAGCAGCTTGGGGCATAGCGGAACAGAGACCCAGTACTTC. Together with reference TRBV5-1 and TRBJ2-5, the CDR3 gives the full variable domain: KAGVTQTPRYLIKTRGQQVTLSCSPISGHRSVSWYQQTPGQGLQFLFEYFSETQRNKGNFPGRFSGRQFSNSRSEMNVSTLELGDSALYLCASSLGHSGTETQYFGPGTRLLVL.